The clone carrying this TCR beta chain was seen more than once but under ten times. Its target is not known. Library construction for TCR beta used iRepertoire HTBI primers and Arm-PCR of CDR3 regions. Each CDR3 protein is one row after TCRdb ran MiXCR on the multiplex PCR reads. Found here are fewer than 400,000 distinct CDR3 sequences, around 20% of them singletons; the top ten hold less than 25%. Time point: persistent/refractory GD, antithyroid drugs over 5 years with positive TRAb. Generation of the TCR library employed RNA extracted from PBMCs. The sample belongs to a study of regulatory T cells in long-lasting Graves disease. Notes on the study in general: TRBV28, TRBJ1-2 and TRBJ2-5 were segments that persistent disease favored.

V was cut by 1 base and J by 4 bases, with 8 bases left in between. The CDR3 spans 14 residues. CDR1 MRHNA and CDR2 SNTAGT come from the germline V gene. The receptor comes from a female donor with Graves disease. Here the sequenced sample was peripheral blood mononuclear cells (PBMCs), taken when the disease was refractory, from a patient treated with antithyroid drugs. The V call is TRBV6-4, the J call TRBJ1-5; no firm D call. The CDR3 nucleotides are TGTGCCAGCAGTGACTGGGTTTGGAATCAGCCCCAGCATTTT. Its translation is CASSDWVWNQPQHF.